These 14 T cell receptor beta chains were sequenced from one sample in a study of blood T cell repertoires in COVID-19. Libraries were prepared by immunoSEQ multiplex PCR; TCRdb keeps only in-frame clonotypes and omits some of them. The repertoire holds 24,000 or so clones, with roughly 80% as singletons. The sequenced sample was peripheral blood. These receptors were obtained from a woman aged 80 or over with acute or convalescent COVID-19.

The rearrangement joins TRBV29-1 to TRBJ1-1; no definite D call. Germline CDR1 SQVTM, CDR2 ANQGSEA. CDR3 length equals 12 residues. V was trimmed by 6 bases and J by 3 bases, leaving 11 bases between them. The CDR3 DNA reads TGCAGCGTCGGGTCTCAATACACTGAAGCTTTCTTT. It codes for CSVGSQYTEAFF.

This clone has a single count. The V gene is TRBV9, the J gene TRBJ1-1, with D maybe TRBD1 (6 bases). This CDR3 is built from 13 residues. Germline V gives CDR1 SGDLS, CDR2 YYNGEE. Trimming cost V 3 bases and J 5 bases, with 11 bases left between them. DNA for the CDR3: TGTGCCAGCAGCGCCGGGAGGGGGACTGAAGCTTTCTTT. As protein: CASSAGRGTEAFF.

The rearrangement uses TRBV3-1 (or the pseudogene TRBV3-2) and TRBJ1-5, with 11 bases aligning to TRBD1. V lost 4 bases to trimming and J lost 0 bases; unmatched junction nucleotides: 5. Germline CDR1 is LGHDT and CDR2 is YNNKEL (reference sequence). The CDR3 is 17 residues long. CDR3 sequence (DNA): TGTGCCAGCAGCCCGGGACAGGGGGTGAATAGCAATCAGCCCCAGCATTTT. Amino acid sequence: CASSPGQGVNSNQPQHF.

The chain is built from TRBV2 and TRBJ2-4; weak D call: TRBD2 (6 bases). V was shortened by 1 base and J by 2 bases, with 15 bases between the two germline ends. CDR1 SNHLY and CDR2 FYNNEI come from the germline V gene. There are 17 residues in the CDR3. CDR3 sequence (DNA): TGTGCCAGCAGTGAAGGGGGGACTTGGTTAACCAAAAACATTCAGTACTTC. Its protein product is CASSEGGTWLTKNIQYF.

This clone was detected only a few times. The chain links TRBV30 to TRBJ1-1, with D unclear. Trimming took off 2 bases at V and 2 bases at J, with 12 bases between the two ends. Germline V gene sequence: CDR1 GTSNPN, CDR2 SVGIG (reference sequence). The CDR3 sequence is 14 residues long. Here the CDR3 DNA reads TGTGCCTGGAGTCACAGTCCGTCCAACACTGAAGCTTTCTTT. It yields the protein CAWSHSPSNTEAFF. Combining the CDR3 with reference TRBV30 and TRBJ1-1 gives the whole variable domain SQTIHQWPATLVQPVGSPLSLECTVEGTSNPNLYWYRQAAGRGLQLLFYSVGIGQISSEVPQNLSASRPQDRQFILSSKKLLLSDSGFYLCAWSHSPSNTEAFFGQGTRLTVV.

This clone is medium-sized within its sample. V gene TRBV5-1 combines with J gene TRBJ1-1, with D tentatively TRBD1 (5 bases). With 1 base removed from V and 3 bases from J, the gap between germline ends came to 7 bases. The CDR3 extends over 13 amino acids. Germline V gene lookup returns CDR1 SGHRS and CDR2 YFSETQ. The CDR3 sequence is CASSLLGDTEAFF. The CDR3 DNA is TGCGCCAGCAGCTTGTTAGGGGACACTGAAGCTTTCTTT. The complete variable domain, with remaining parts taken from reference TRBV5-1 and TRBJ1-1, reads KAGVTQTPRYLIKTRGQQVTLSCSPISGHRSVSWYQQTPGQGLQFLFEYFSETQRNKGNFPGRFSGRQFSNSRSEMNVSTLELGDSALYLCASSLLGDTEAFFGQGTRLTVV.

The chain links TRBV6-2 or TRBV6-3 to TRBJ1-5, with D perhaps TRBD1 (6 bases). The germline gives CDR1 MNHEY, CDR2 SVGEGT. The CDR3 has 14 residues. Trimming shortened V by 2 bases and J by 6 bases, and 11 bases separated the two germline ends. CDR3 nucleotides: TGTGCCAGCAGTTACCAGGGGTTGGGTCAGCCCCAGCATTTT. Its protein product is CASSYQGLGQPQHF.

The V call is TRBV6-5, the J call TRBJ1-4, with D possibly matching TRBD1 (6 bases). V was clipped by 7 bases and J by 8 bases, with 14 bases between them. The CDR3 is made up of 13 amino acids. Germline V CDR1 and CDR2: MNHEY, SVGAGI. CDR3 loop: CASTRKGVEKLFF. The CDR3 DNA is TGTGCCAGCACCCGAAAGGGGGTAGAAAAACTGTTTTTT.

The chain carries TRBV5-5 and TRBJ1-6, with D maybe TRBD1 (5 bases). V lost 4 bases and J 8 bases, leaving 13 bases between the germline ends. The germline gives CDR1 SGHKS, CDR2 YYEKEE (reference sequence). CDR3 size: 14 residues. The CDR3 here is CASSVRQQDSPLHF. In nucleotides, the CDR3 is TGTGCCAGCAGCGTTCGACAGCAGGATTCACCCCTCCACTTT.

CDR3 region: CASSIRINEKLFF. The DNA of the CDR3 is TGTGCCAGTAGTATTCGTATTAATGAAAAACTGTTTTTT. The chain joins TRBV19 to TRBJ1-4; D is unclear. The CDR3 extends over 13 amino acids. Germline V lookup: CDR1 LNHDA, CDR2 SQIVND (reference sequence). With 3 bases removed from V and 4 bases from J, the gap between germline ends came to 6 bases.

The V and J genes are TRBV7-2 and TRBJ2-7; 11 nucleotides agree with TRBD1. This CDR3 region has 13 residues. Trimming took 6 bases from V and 7 from J; bases not matched to a gene: 5. Germline CDR1 reads SGHTA; CDR2 reads FQGNSA. The CDR3 coding sequence is TGTGCCAGCAGTTGGGACAGGGGGGGGGAGCAGTACTTC. It is translated as CASSWDRGGEQYF.

The chain couples TRBV9 to TRBJ2-3; 11 nucleotides align to TRBD2. CDR1 and CDR2 (germline): SGDLS, YYNGEE. Germline trimming cut 0 bases from V and 3 bases from J; bases unmatched to any gene: 0. There are 15 residues in the CDR3. CDR3 amino acids: CASSVVAGGTDTQYF. Here the CDR3 DNA reads TGTGCCAGCAGCGTAGTAGCGGGGGGGACAGATACGCAGTATTTT.

Concerning this clone: The junction differs from germline at one of its ends, possibly a read error. The chain is built from TRBV9 and TRBJ1-6; D is perhaps TRBD1 (6 bases). The CDR3 is made up of 15 amino acids. Germline values: CDR1 SGDLS, CDR2 YYNGEE. The CDR3 spells CASSELPGDNSPLHF. In DNA form, the CDR3 reads TGTGCCAGCAGCGAGCTCCCAGGGGATAACTCACCCCTCCACTTT.

The rearrangement uses TRBV28 and TRBJ1-1, with D tentatively TRBD1 (6 bases). The CDR3 has 17 amino acids. Looked up from germline, CDR1 is MDHEN and CDR2 is SYDVKM. Trimming removed 0 bases at V and 0 bases at J, with 14 bases between. CDR3: CASSLWGQGPMNTEAFF. CDR3 in DNA: TGTGCCAGCAGTTTATGGGGCCAGGGGCCCATGAACACTGAAGCTTTCTTT.